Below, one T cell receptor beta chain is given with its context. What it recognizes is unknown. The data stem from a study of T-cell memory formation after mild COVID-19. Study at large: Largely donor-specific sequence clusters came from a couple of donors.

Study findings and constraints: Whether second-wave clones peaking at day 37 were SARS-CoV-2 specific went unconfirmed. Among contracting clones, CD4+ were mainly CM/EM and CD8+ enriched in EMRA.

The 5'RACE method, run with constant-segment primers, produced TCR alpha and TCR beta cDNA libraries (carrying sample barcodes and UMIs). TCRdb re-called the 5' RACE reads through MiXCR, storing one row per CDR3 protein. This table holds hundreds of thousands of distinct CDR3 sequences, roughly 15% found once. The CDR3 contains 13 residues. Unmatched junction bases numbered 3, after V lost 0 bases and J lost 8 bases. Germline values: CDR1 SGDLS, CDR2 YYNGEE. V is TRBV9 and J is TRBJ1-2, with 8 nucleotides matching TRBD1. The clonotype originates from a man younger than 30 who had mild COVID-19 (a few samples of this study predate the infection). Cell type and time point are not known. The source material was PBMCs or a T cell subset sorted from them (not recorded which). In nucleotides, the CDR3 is TGTGCCAGCAGCGTAGACAGGGGGTACGGCTACACCTTC. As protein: CASSVDRGYGYTF.